Listed here is a single TCR beta chain. Its target is unknown. Using RNA template, CDR3s of TCR alpha and beta were amplified with iRepertoire arm-PCR. Tissue mRNA or PBMC total RNA, about 85-400 ng, went into one-step reverse transcription and amplification. TCRdb redid the calling of the multiplex PCR reads with MiXCR, one entry per CDR3 protein. The sample shows 150,000 to 200,000 distinct CDR3 sequences, about 32% of them seen only once. Germline loops: CDR1 MNHEY, CDR2 SVGEGT. This CDR3 has 15 amino acids. The source of the sample is a study of glioma-infiltrating T cells. Whole-study results and caveats: Above-expected tissue-blood divergence occurred in all gliomas, most in low-grade ones. Tissue and blood shared very few CDR3 sequences.

The genes are TRBV6-2 or TRBV6-3 and TRBJ2-1; D is unresolved. Gene TRBJ2-7 matches the end of the DNA better, so the J call may be wrong. The source material was glioma tissue, nonneoplastic brain tissue, or PBMCs (not recorded which). This receptor was identified in a human donor with low-grade glioma or glioblastoma, undergoing nonglioma brain surgery, or in good health (not recorded which). CDR3 sequence (DNA): TGTGCCAGCAGTTACTCGCTTGCTAGCTCCTACGAGCAGTACTTC. This translates into CASSYSLASSYEQYF.